This entry is about one T cell receptor (beta chain). These data originate in a study of blood T cell repertoires in COVID-19. Germline trimming cut 4 bases from V and 2 bases from J; bases unmatched to any gene: 6. Germline CDR1 is SNHLY and CDR2 is FYNNEI. The CDR3 has 15 residues. Profiling relied on immunoSEQ multiplex PCR, and the TCRdb table lists in-frame clones only, not all of them. The sample yields 270,000 or so clones, roughly 87% seen once. Sequencing was carried out using peripheral blood. The source of this sequence is a human donor in a cohort sampled during active COVID-19. The rearrangement links TRBV2 to TRBJ2-3; 7 bases map to TRBD1. CDR3 coding DNA: TGTGCCAGCAGTGTAACAGGGACAGTCACAGATACGCAGTATTTT. This sequence encodes CASSVTGTVTDTQYF.